The entry below describes one TCR beta chain. No cognate antigen has been identified for it. It has no much larger one-base neighbor in the sample; base qualities were not kept. The CDR3 runs 13 residues from the cysteine to the phenylalanine. The read is trimmed to its CDR3 DNA, 39 bases read in frame from base 1. The junction carries 14 bases between V and J, which are trimmed by 5 bases and 7 bases respectively. The germline V gene supplies CDR1 SQVTM and CDR2 ANQGSEA. These data come from a study of T cell changes during pregnancy in multiple sclerosis (dated by TCRdb to about 2019). For the wider study: In women with multiple sclerosis, the researchers looked at how the T cell repertoire shifted as pregnancy progressed.

Receptor amplification or capture employed the immunoSEQ multiplex PCR assay. This is the immuneACCESS table as TCRdb keeps it, with only in-frame sequences that have V and J called. A part of the clones is gone; compared with another copy, unresolved V genes explain less than half, and the rest is unexplained. This sample holds some 69,000 clones; less than 95% were observed only once. The ten top clones hold 2% to 2.5% of the sample. The sequence came from a female donor in good health, enrolled as a control in a pregnancy study. This specimen was peripheral blood, taken in the second trimester of pregnancy. The chain links TRBV29-1 with TRBJ2-2; the D gene is possibly TRBD2, with 5 bases matching. The base sequence is TGCAGCGTTAAGCGCGGGTGGAACGGGGAGCTGTTTTTT. Its product reads: CSVKRGWNGELFF.